The 3 T cell receptor beta chains given below trace back to one sample, sequenced in a study of blood T cell repertoires in COVID-19. The protocol was immunoSEQ multiplex PCR, while the TCRdb copy is restricted to in-frame clones and leaves out a portion. Of around 250,000 clones listed, about 90% are singletons. The source material was PBMCs or T cells enriched from blood (not recorded which). These receptors were taken from a human donor in a cohort exposed to, infected with or recovered from COVID-19 (not recorded which). The donor label of this sample is uncertain.

This chain connects TRBV27 to TRBJ2-3; 9 bases are a match to TRBD2. Germline values: CDR1 MNHEY, CDR2 SMNVEV (reference sequence). After removal of 6 bases from V and 2 bases from J, the junction contained 15 bases not matched to a gene. The CDR3 is made up of 18 amino acids. The CDR3 DNA follows: TGTGCCAGCAGCCCGACCGCGGGTCGCGGGGGGGCCACAGATACGCAGTATTTT. Translated: CASSPTAGRGGATDTQYF.

The chain has TRBV27 and TRBJ1-1; the D gene is possibly TRBD1 (6 bases). The CDR3 loop spans 14 amino acids. Germline CDR1 reads MNHEY; CDR2 reads SMNVEV (reference sequence). V lost 8 bases, J lost 6 bases, and 19 bases lay in between. The CDR3: CASGSRGALPEAFF. The CDR3 nucleotides read TGTGCCAGCGGGTCTCGGGGGGCGCTTCCTGAAGCTTTCTTT.

The V gene is TRBV4-1, the J gene TRBJ2-4, with 11 bases that match TRBD2. J was trimmed by 7 bases and V by 3 bases; bases with no gene match: 11. CDR3 length: 17 amino acids. The germline V gene encodes CDR1 MGHRA and CDR2 YSYEKL. The CDR3 sequence is CASSQGAPSGGLNIQYF. The CDR3 DNA reads as TGCGCCAGCAGCCAGGGGGCCCCTAGCGGGGGGTTGAACATTCAGTACTTC.